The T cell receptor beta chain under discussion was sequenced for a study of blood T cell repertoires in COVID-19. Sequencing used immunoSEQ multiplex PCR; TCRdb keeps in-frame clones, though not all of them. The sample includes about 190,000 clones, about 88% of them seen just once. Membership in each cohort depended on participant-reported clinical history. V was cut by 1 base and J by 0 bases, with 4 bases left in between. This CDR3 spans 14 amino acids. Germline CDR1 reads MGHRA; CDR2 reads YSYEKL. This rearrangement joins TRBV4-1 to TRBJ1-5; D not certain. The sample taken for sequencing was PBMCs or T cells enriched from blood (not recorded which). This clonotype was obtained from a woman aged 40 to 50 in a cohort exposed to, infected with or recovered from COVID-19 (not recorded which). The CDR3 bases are TGCGCCAGCAGCCAAGTCGGTAGCAATCAGCCCCAGCATTTT. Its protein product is CASSQVGSNQPQHF.